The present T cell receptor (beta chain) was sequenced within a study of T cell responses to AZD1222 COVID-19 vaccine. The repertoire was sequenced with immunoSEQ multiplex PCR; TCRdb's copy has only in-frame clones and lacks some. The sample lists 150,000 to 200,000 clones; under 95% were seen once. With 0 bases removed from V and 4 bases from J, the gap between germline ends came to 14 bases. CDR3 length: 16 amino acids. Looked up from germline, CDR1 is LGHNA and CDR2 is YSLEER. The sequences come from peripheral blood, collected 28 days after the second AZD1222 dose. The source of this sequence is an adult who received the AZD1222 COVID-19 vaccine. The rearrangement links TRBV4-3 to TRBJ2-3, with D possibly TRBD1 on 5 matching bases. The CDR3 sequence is CASSQEVALGADTQYF. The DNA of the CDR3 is TGCGCCAGCAGCCAAGAGGTGGCCCTAGGGGCAGATACGCAGTATTTT.